These 6 T cell receptor beta chains share one sample of origin, sequenced in a study of cytomegalovirus exposure and HLA in healthy donors. The primer mix had 60 Vbeta and 13 Jbeta primers. TCRdb's copy holds only in-frame clones and misses some; the assay was immunoSEQ multiplex PCR. Of roughly 180,000 clones listed, over 80% are singletons. The source material was PBMCs. Every receptor here comes from a girl aged 10-17 years in good health and CMV-seropositive.

The J gene is TRBJ1-2, the V gene TRBV10-3, with TRBD1 matching 12 bases. This CDR3 region has 15 residues. Germline V gene lookup returns CDR1 ENHRY and CDR2 SYGVKD. V was pared by 1 base and J by 8 bases, with 5 bases of the junction left unmatched. The CDR3 DNA reads as TGTGCCATCAGTGAGTTGGGACAGGGGGCGGAAGGCTACACCTTC. This gives the protein CAISELGQGAEGYTF.

The V gene is TRBV27, the J gene TRBJ2-7; TRBD2 agrees at 13 bases. This CDR3 comprises 17 residues. Germline V gives CDR1 MNHEY, CDR2 SMNVEV (reference sequence). With 1 base clipped from V and 0 bases from J, the junction kept 3 bases outside the gene matches. CDR3 loop: CASSLWTSGSRSYEQYF. The CDR3 DNA reads as TGTGCCAGCAGTTTATGGACTAGCGGGAGCCGCTCCTACGAGCAGTACTTC.

The V gene is TRBV6-6, the J gene TRBJ2-7; 9 nucleotides match TRBD1. Unmatched junction bases numbered 8, after V lost 10 bases and J lost 4 bases. CDR1 is MNHNY, CDR2 SVGAGI, per germline (reference sequence). This CDR3 comprises 13 residues. The CDR3 bases are TGTGCCACTCGGGACAGGGAATCTTACGAGCAGTACTTC. This encodes CATRDRESYEQYF.

This chain joins TRBV13 and TRBJ1-1, with 9 bases aligning to TRBD1. Looked up from germline, CDR1 is PRHDT and CDR2 is FYEKMQ (reference sequence). This CDR3 contains 14 residues. The V gene end was trimmed by 3 bases and the J gene end by 5 bases; junction bases not matched to a gene: 4. The CDR3 here is CASSLTGGWTEAFF. The CDR3 nucleotides read TGTGCCAGCAGCTTGACAGGGGGTTGGACTGAAGCTTTCTTT.

The J gene is TRBJ1-2, the V gene TRBV10-2; D possibly corresponds to TRBD1 (5 bases). The V gene's germline CDR1 is WSHSY and CDR2 SAAADI. The CDR3 runs 14 residues. Trimming removed 3 bases at V and 2 bases at J, with 10 bases between. The chain's CDR3 is CASSDRKGNYGYTF. The CDR3, as DNA: TGCGCCAGCAGTGATCGGAAGGGGAACTATGGCTACACCTTC.

This chain uses TRBV12-5 with TRBJ2-7; maybe TRBD1 (6 bases). Trimming left V 5 bases short and J 2 bases short, with 13 bases between. There are 14 residues in the CDR3. CDR1 and CDR2 from the germline V gene are LGHNT and FRNRAP. CDR3 residues: CASGTTGLPYEQYF. The CDR3, as DNA: TGTGCTAGTGGTACTACAGGGTTGCCCTACGAGCAGTACTTC. The variable domain in full, completed from reference TRBV12-5 and TRBJ2-7, reads DARVTQTPRHKVTEMGQEVTMRCQPILGHNTVFWYRQTMMQGLELLAYFRNRAPLDDSGMPKDRFSAEMPDATLATLKIQPSEPRDSAVYFCASGTTGLPYEQYFGPGTRLTVT.